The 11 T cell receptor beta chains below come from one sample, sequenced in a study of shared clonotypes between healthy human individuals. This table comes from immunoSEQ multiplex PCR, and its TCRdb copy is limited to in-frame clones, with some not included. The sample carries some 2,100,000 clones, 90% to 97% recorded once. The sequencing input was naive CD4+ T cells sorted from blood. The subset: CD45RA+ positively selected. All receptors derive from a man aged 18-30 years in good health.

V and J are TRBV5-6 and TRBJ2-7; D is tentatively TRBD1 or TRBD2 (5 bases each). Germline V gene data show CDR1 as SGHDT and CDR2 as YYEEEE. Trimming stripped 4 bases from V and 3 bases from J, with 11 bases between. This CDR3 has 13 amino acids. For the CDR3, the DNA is TGTGCCAGCAGCCGAGGGGCAGACTACGAGCAGTACTTC. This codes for CASSRGADYEQYF.

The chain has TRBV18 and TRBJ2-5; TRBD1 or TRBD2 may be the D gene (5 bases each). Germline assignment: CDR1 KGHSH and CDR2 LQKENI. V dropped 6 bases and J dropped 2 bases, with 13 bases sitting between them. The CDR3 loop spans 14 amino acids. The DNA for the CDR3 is TGTGCCAGCTCTCCTTGGGGGAATCAAGAGACCCAGTACTTC. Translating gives CASSPWGNQETQYF.

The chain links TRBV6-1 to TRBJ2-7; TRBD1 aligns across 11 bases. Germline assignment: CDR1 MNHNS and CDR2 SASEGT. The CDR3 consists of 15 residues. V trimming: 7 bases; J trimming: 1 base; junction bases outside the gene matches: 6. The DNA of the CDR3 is TGTGCCAGCATAAAGGACAGGGGGCCTTCCTACGAGCAGTACTTC. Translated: CASIKDRGPSYEQYF.

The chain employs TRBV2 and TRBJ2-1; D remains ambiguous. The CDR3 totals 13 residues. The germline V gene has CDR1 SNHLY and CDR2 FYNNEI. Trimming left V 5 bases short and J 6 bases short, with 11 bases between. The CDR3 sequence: CASSSALGNEQFF. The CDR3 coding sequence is TGTGCCAGCAGTTCCGCCTTGGGCAATGAGCAGTTCTTC. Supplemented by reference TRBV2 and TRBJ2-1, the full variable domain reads EPEVTQTPSHQVTQMGQEVILRCVPISNHLYFYWYRQILGQKVEFLVSFYNNEISEKSEIFDDQFSVERPDGSNFTLKIRSTKLEDSAMYFCASSSALGNEQFFGPGTRLTVL.

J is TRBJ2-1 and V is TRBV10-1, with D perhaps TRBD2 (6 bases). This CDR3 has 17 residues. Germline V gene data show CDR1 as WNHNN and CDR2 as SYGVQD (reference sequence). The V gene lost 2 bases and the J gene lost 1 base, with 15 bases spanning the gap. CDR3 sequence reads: CASSESLGGSSYNEQFF. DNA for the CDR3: TGCGCCAGCAGTGAGAGTCTGGGGGGTTCATCCTACAATGAGCAGTTCTTC.

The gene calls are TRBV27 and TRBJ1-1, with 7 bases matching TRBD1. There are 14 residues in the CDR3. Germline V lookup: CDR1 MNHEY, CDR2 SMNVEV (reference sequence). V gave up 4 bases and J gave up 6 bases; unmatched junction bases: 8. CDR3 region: CASSSGPGTAEAFF. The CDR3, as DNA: TGTGCCAGCAGTTCAGGTCCCGGGACAGCTGAAGCTTTCTTT.

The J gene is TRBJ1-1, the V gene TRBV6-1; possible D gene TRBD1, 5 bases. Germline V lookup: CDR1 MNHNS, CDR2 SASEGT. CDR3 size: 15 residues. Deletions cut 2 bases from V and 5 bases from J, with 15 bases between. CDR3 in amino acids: CASSEHWGGGTEAFF. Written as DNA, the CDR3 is TGTGCCAGCAGTGAACATTGGGGGGGTGGTACTGAAGCTTTCTTT.

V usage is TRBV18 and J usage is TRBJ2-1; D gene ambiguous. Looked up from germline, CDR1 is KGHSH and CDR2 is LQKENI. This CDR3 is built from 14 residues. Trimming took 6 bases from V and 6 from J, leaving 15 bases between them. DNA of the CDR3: TGTGCCAGCTCTCCCCCGGCCGACGGCAATGAGCAGTTCTTC. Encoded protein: CASSPPADGNEQFF.

The CDR3, as DNA: TGTGCCAGCTCACCACAGGACGAGACCCAGTACTTC. Its protein product is CASSPQDETQYF. The chain employs TRBV18 and TRBJ2-5; unclear D gene. Per germline, CDR1 KGHSH and CDR2 LQKENI. V was clipped by 1 base and J by 5 bases, with 5 bases between them. The CDR3 contains 12 residues. Looking up the rest from reference TRBV18 and TRBJ2-5 gives the full variable domain: NAGVMQNPRHLVRRRGQEARLRCSPMKGHSHVYWYRQLPEEGLKFMVYLQKENIIDESGMPKERFSAEFPKEGPSILRIQQVVRGDSAAYFCASSPQDETQYFGPGTRLLVL.

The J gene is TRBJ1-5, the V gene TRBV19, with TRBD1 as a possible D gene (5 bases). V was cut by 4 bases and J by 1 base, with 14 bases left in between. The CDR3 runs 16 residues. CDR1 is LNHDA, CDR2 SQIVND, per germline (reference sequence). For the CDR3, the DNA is TGTGCCAGTAGTAGTCTGGGGGGAGGAAGCAATCAGCCCCAGCATTTT. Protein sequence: CASSSLGGGSNQPQHF.

In nucleotides, the CDR3 is TGTGCCAGCAGCTTGGATTTGGGCGGTAGCATTCAGTACTTC. Amino acid sequence: CASSLDLGGSIQYF. V is TRBV5-8 and J is TRBJ2-4; D ambiguous. The CDR3 runs to 14 residues. Germline CDR1 is SGHTS and CDR2 is YDEGEE. The V gene lost 0 bases and the J gene lost 9 bases, with 13 bases spanning the gap.